This TCR beta chain stems from a study of blood T cell repertoires in COVID-19. This CDR3 spans 16 amino acids. The junction had 7 bases not matched to a gene; V was cut back by 5 bases and J by 4 bases. CDR1 is MDHEN and CDR2 is SYDVKM in the germline V gene. Only one count was recorded for this clone. Living in 24 US areas, the participants were between roughly 18 and 89 years of age. Recovery meant two consecutive negative NP/OP PCR tests, professional clearance, or resolved symptoms. The data were produced by immunoSEQ multiplex PCR, yet TCRdb's version contains in-frame clones alone and is incomplete. The sample records approximately 250,000 clones, approximately 88% being singletons.

Sequencing input: PBMCs or T cells enriched from blood (not recorded which). The receptor's source is a woman in her twenties or thirties who had recovered from COVID-19. The chain combines TRBV28 with TRBJ1-4, with 10 bases fitting TRBD1. CDR3 amino acids: CASSPPTGGINEKLFF. CDR3 DNA: TGTGCCAGCAGTCCTCCGACAGGGGGCATTAATGAAAAACTGTTTTTT. The complete variable domain, with remaining parts taken from reference TRBV28 and TRBJ1-4, reads DVKVTQSSRYLVKRTGEKVFLECVQDMDHENMFWYRQDPGLGLRLIYFSYDVKMKEKGDIPEGYSVSREKKERFSLILESASTNQTSMYLCASSPPTGGINEKLFFGSGTQLSVL.